Listed here are 12 T cell receptor beta chains from one sample, sequenced in a study of shared T cell receptors in the human thymus. Profiled with immunoSEQ multiplex PCR; TCRdb holds only in-frame clones, not every one. The sample lists 500,000 to 850,000 clones; about 89% were seen once. These data were likewise used in another study, on human thymus T cells.

The specimen sequenced was thymocytes. The receptors here all came from a boy younger than two with a congenital heart defect.

This rearrangement joins TRBV29-1 to TRBJ2-3; D is perhaps TRBD1 (6 bases). Germline CDR1 is SQVTM and CDR2 is ANQGSEA. Trimming took 4 bases from V and 2 from J, leaving 19 bases between them. The CDR3 has 16 amino acids. The CDR3 DNA follows: TGCAGCGTTGGGACCCGGACAGCCAGTCCCACAGATACGCAGTATTTT. This translates into CSVGTRTASPTDTQYF.

V usage is TRBV11-2 and J usage is TRBJ2-7, with D possibly being TRBD1 (6 bases). Germline V gene data show CDR1 as SGHAT and CDR2 as FQNNGV. The CDR3 has 14 amino acids. Trimming left V 1 base short and J 3 bases short, with 10 bases between. CDR3 region: CASSLARDNYEQYF. CDR3 in DNA: TGTGCCAGCAGCTTAGCCCGGGACAACTACGAGCAGTACTTC.

The rearrangement links TRBV25-1 to TRBJ1-4; D possibly corresponds to TRBD1 (6 bases). The CDR3 runs 13 residues. CDR1 MGHDK and CDR2 SYGVNS come from the germline V gene. Trimming removed 4 bases from V and 7 bases from J, with 10 bases in between. In DNA, the CDR3 is TGTGCCAGCAGTGGCTGGACAGTTGAAAAACTGTTTTTT. It translates to CASSGWTVEKLFF.

V is TRBV28 and J is TRBJ1-1, with D possibly matching TRBD1 (5 bases). V lost 8 bases and J 4 bases, leaving 11 bases between the germline ends. The germline gives CDR1 MDHEN, CDR2 SYDVKM. The CDR3 totals 12 residues. The CDR3 bases are TGTGCCAGCGTCCCAAGGGGCACTGAAGCTTTCTTT. Translated, it gives CASVPRGTEAFF.

CDR3 bases: TGTGCCAGCAGCCCCGGGACGGACAGCATTAATGAGCAGTTCTTC. Its protein is CASSPGTDSINEQFF. J is TRBJ2-1 and V is TRBV7-7, with D maybe TRBD1 (6 bases). Trimming pared 5 bases from V and 7 bases from J, leaving 18 bases between. There are 15 residues in the CDR3. Germline CDR1 and CDR2: SSHAT and FNYEAQ (reference sequence).

The genes are TRBV5-5 and TRBJ2-7; possible D gene TRBD2, 6 bases. This CDR3 comprises 14 residues. Looked up from germline, CDR1 is SGHKS and CDR2 is YYEKEE (reference sequence). The V gene lost 2 bases and the J gene lost 2 bases, with 11 bases spanning the gap. The CDR3 DNA follows: TGTGCCAGCAGCTTCGGACTAAAGGCCTACGAGCAGTACTTC. Residues: CASSFGLKAYEQYF.

The rearrangement links TRBV14 to TRBJ2-2; a weak D match, TRBD2 (6 bases). Trimming took 4 bases from V and 0 from J, leaving 12 bases between them. CDR1 is SGHDN, CDR2 FVKESK, per germline. The CDR3 has 16 residues. CDR3 in amino acids: CASSPSAGPNTGELFF. CDR3 DNA sequence: TGTGCCAGCAGCCCCTCGGCGGGACCGAACACCGGGGAGCTGTTTTTT.

CDR3 protein: CASSPRTGNYGYTF. For the CDR3, the DNA is TGTGCCAGCAGTCCCCGGACAGGCAACTATGGCTACACCTTC. The rearrangement links TRBV27 to TRBJ1-2; 7 nucleotides match TRBD1. V trimming: 5 bases; J trimming: 2 bases; junction bases outside the gene matches: 5. CDR1 MNHEY and CDR2 SMNVEV come from the germline V gene (reference sequence). The CDR3 runs to 14 residues.

The J gene is TRBJ1-2, the V gene TRBV27; D gene ambiguous. CDR3 size: 15 residues. The germline V and J ends were trimmed by 6 bases and 5 bases, with 19 bases remaining between them. Germline lookup yields CDR1 MNHEY and CDR2 SMNVEV (reference sequence). This chain's CDR3 is CASRPYSETLYGYTF. The DNA of the CDR3 is TGTGCCAGCAGACCATATTCGGAGACCCTTTATGGCTACACCTTC.

The rearrangement links TRBV5-4 to TRBJ1-2; a possible D gene is TRBD1 (5 bases). The ends were cut back, 3 bases at V and 7 bases at J, with 7 bases in the middle. Looked up from germline, CDR1 is SGHNT and CDR2 is YYREEE (reference sequence). The CDR3 length is 11 residues. CDR3 protein: CASSWDSGYTF. CDR3 sequence (DNA): TGTGCCAGCAGCTGGGACTCTGGCTACACCTTC.

Written as DNA, the CDR3 is TGTGCCAGCAGCCAGGGGACAGGTACGGCCACAGATACGCAGTATTTT. As protein: CASSQGTGTATDTQYF. The V call is TRBV4-2, the J call TRBJ2-3; 8 nucleotides line up with TRBD1. The CDR3 spans 16 residues. The V and J ends lost 3 bases and 2 bases, in that order; junction bases with no gene match: 7. Per germline, CDR1 LGHNA and CDR2 YNFKEQ.

This clone appeared a single time. The rearrangement joins TRBV28 to TRBJ1-2; no reliable D call. Germline lookup yields CDR1 MDHEN and CDR2 SYDVKM. The CDR3 runs to 16 residues. V lost 2 bases and J lost 3, with 16 bases in between. The CDR3 sequence is CASSLEGGQAHYGYTF. In nucleotides, the CDR3 is TGTGCCAGCAGTTTAGAGGGAGGGCAGGCACACTATGGCTACACCTTC.